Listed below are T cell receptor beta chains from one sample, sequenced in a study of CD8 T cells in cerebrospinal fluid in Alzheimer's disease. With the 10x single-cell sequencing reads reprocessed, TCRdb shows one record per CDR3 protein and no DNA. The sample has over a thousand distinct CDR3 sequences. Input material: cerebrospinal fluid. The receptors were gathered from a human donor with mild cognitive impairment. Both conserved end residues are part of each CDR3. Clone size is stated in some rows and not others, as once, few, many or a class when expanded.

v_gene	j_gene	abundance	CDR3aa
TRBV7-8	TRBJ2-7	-	CASSIRYEQYF
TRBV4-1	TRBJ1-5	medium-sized	CASSHLGQGDNQPQHF
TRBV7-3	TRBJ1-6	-	CASSLNPMSPLHF
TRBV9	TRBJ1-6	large	CASSGPGQRSSDSYNSPLHF
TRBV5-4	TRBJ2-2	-	CASSLTGNTGELFF
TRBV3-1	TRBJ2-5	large	CASRQGQRETQYF
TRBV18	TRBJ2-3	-	CASSWAGDTDTQYF
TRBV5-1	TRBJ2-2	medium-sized	CASSYGMGGELFF
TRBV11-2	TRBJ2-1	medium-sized	CASSLDYKAEQFF
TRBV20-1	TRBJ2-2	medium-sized	CSAPRPAGGTGELFF
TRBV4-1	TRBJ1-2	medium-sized	CASSQETGYGYTF
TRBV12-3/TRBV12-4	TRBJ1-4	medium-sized	CASSLGGFRTNEKLFF
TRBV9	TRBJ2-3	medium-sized	CASSASVPDTQYF
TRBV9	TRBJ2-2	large	CASSVEAGGNTGELFF
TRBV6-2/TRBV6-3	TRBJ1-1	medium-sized	CASSSVPGQGGSEAFF
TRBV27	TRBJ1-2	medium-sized	CASSPGQGFSGYTF
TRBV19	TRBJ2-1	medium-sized	CASVPGQGYNEQFF
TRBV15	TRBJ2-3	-	CATSSSPSGTSTDTQYF
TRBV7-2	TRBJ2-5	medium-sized	CASSQGWGGKETQYF
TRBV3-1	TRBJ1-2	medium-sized	CASSQEWGQGNYGYTF
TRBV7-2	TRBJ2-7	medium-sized	CASSLGQGAAYEQYF
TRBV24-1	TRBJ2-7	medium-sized	CATSDSGTGGYEQYF
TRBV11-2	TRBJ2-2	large	CASRLLFLTGGKAGELFF
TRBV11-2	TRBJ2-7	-	CASSLAGGVTYEQYF
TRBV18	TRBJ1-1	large	CASSPRGGDAFF